The clone carrying this T cell receptor beta chain has more than one count but fewer than ten. Its specificity is not known. This sample is drawn from a study of T-cell reconstitution after alpha-beta-depleted transplantation in children. The study, taken as a whole, reports: Diversity and T-cell counts at one year after transplant derived mostly from new T cells.

The CDR3 runs to 15 residues. V was clipped by 1 base and J by 3 bases, with 14 bases between them. Germline loops: CDR1 DFQATT, CDR2 SNEGSKA (reference sequence). Using unique molecular identifiers, the investigators prepared the TCRbeta library. MiXCR, applied by TCRdb to the PCR reads, yields one record per CDR3 protein. Of 450,000 to 600,000 distinct CDR3 sequences in the sample, roughly 13% were seen once. This receptor was taken from a male patient under 18 who had a stem cell transplant for acute myeloid leukemia, so the T cells may come from the graft donor. The sequencing here drew on PBMCs, mostly from graft donor cells, taken 360 days after TCRalphabeta/CD19-depleted stem cell transplant. The chain joins TRBV20-1 to TRBJ2-3; tentatively, D is TRBD1 (5 bases). CDR3 coding DNA: TGCAGTGCTAGAGCCCCGGAAAGGGGAACAGATACGCAGTATTTT. This sequence encodes CSARAPERGTDTQYF.